These 18 T cell receptor beta chains came from one sample sequenced in a study of cytomegalovirus exposure and HLA in healthy donors. Primers: 60 Vbeta forward and 13 Jbeta reverse. The data were produced by immunoSEQ multiplex PCR, yet TCRdb's version contains in-frame clones alone and is incomplete. Among about 220,000 clones listed, 76% were seen once. The sample comprised PBMCs. Every receptor here comes from a young man in good health and CMV-seronegative.

This chain links TRBV28 with TRBJ2-3; D not resolved. Per the germline V gene, CDR1 is MDHEN and CDR2 is SYDVKM. Trimming shortened V by 4 bases and J by 2 bases, and 10 bases separated the two germline ends. The CDR3 contains 14 residues. The CDR3 sequence is CASSSPAPTDTQYF. CDR3 nucleotides: TGTGCCAGCAGTTCCCCAGCGCCCACAGATACGCAGTATTTT.

This clone was observed a few times. The chain combines TRBV10-1 with TRBJ1-1; TRBD1 aligns across 9 bases. With 5 bases clipped from V and 4 bases from J, the junction kept 5 bases outside the gene matches. This CDR3 has 14 amino acids. The germline V gene encodes CDR1 WNHNN and CDR2 SYGVQD (reference sequence). CDR3 sequence reads: CASSSQGAGTEAFF. The CDR3 DNA reads as TGCGCCAGCAGTTCACAGGGGGCCGGCACTGAAGCTTTCTTT.

The rearrangement joins TRBV6-4 to TRBJ2-2; 9 bases fit TRBD1. V shed 7 bases, J shed 3 bases, and the junction held 6 bases outside the gene matches. Germline assignment: CDR1 MRHNA and CDR2 SNTAGT. The CDR3 has 15 residues. The CDR3 reads CASKADRGDTGELFF. The CDR3 DNA reads as TGTGCCAGCAAGGCGGACAGGGGAGACACCGGGGAGCTGTTTTTT.

This rearrangement joins TRBV2 to TRBJ1-2; D remains unclear. The CDR3 runs to 16 residues. V lost 3 bases to trimming and J lost 0 bases, with 14 bases between them. CDR1 SNHLY and CDR2 FYNNEI come from the germline V gene. Here the CDR3 reads CASSDFMRVANYGYTF. The CDR3 coding sequence is TGTGCCAGCAGTGATTTTATGAGAGTAGCTAACTATGGCTACACCTTC. Complete variable domain (other parts from reference TRBV2 and TRBJ1-2): EPEVTQTPSHQVTQMGQEVILRCVPISNHLYFYWYRQILGQKVEFLVSFYNNEISEKSEIFDDQFSVERPDGSNFTLKIRSTKLEDSAMYFCASSDFMRVANYGYTFGSGTRLTVV.

V and J are TRBV28 and TRBJ2-7; TRBD1 matches at 11 bases. The CDR3 covers 16 residues. Unmatched junction bases numbered 5, after V lost 3 bases and J lost 1 base. CDR1 is MDHEN and CDR2 is SYDVKM in the germline V gene. The CDR3 DNA sequence: TGTGCCAGCAGTTTCTCCGGGACAGGGGGTTCCTACGAGCAGTACTTC. Its translation: CASSFSGTGGSYEQYF.

The chain joins TRBV7-2 to TRBJ2-1; D call uncertain. The CDR3 totals 15 residues. Germline V gene data show CDR1 as SGHTA and CDR2 as FQGNSA. V was trimmed by 5 bases and J by 2 bases, leaving 13 bases between them. Here the CDR3 DNA reads TGTGCCAGCAGCCTCAGGAACTGGCCCTACAATGAGCAGTTCTTC. Translated, it gives CASSLRNWPYNEQFF. The whole variable domain, remainder taken from reference TRBV7-2 and TRBJ2-1, is GAGVSQSPSNKVTEKGKDVELRCDPISGHTALYWYRQSLGQGLEFLIYFQGNSAPDKSGLPSDRFSAERTGGSVSTLTIQRTQQEDSAVYLCASSLRNWPYNEQFFGPGTRLTVL.

The chain joins TRBV6-5 to TRBJ2-3, with D possibly being TRBD1 (5 bases). V was trimmed by 0 bases and J by 2 bases, leaving 6 bases between them. The CDR3 spans 14 residues. From germline, CDR1 is MNHEY and CDR2 SVGAGI. CDR3 sequence reads: CASSYSRVTDTQYF. The CDR3 DNA reads as TGTGCCAGCAGTTACTCCAGGGTCACAGATACGCAGTATTTT.

The chain carries TRBV28 and TRBJ1-2; D ambiguous. Germline V gives CDR1 MDHEN, CDR2 SYDVKM. V gave up 6 bases and J gave up 2 bases, with 13 bases separating them. This CDR3 is built from 14 residues. The CDR3 DNA is TGTGCCAGCAGCCTGGGAGCGGGGAACTATGGCTACACCTTC. This codes for CASSLGAGNYGYTF.

DNA for the CDR3: TGTGCCAGCAGCTTAGGGAGCGGGACTAGCGGGAGGGCCATTACGCAGTATTTT. This sequence encodes CASSLGSGTSGRAITQYF. The rearrangement uses TRBV11-2 and TRBJ2-3; 16 bases are a match to TRBD2. The CDR3 sequence is 18 residues long. CDR1 and CDR2 from the germline V gene are SGHAT and FQNNGV. With V trimmed by 1 base and J by 8 bases, 9 bases remained unmatched.

V gene TRBV10-3 combines with J gene TRBJ2-3, with TRBD2 identical over 11 bases. CDR1 and CDR2 from the germline V gene are ENHRY and SYGVKD. V gave up 6 bases and J gave up 4 bases; unmatched junction bases: 3. This CDR3 is 14 amino acids long. CDR3 in DNA: TGTGCCATCAGGGGTAGCGGGAGGGCAGATACGCAGTATTTT. Translating it yields CAIRGSGRADTQYF.

The gene calls are TRBV19 and TRBJ2-2, with 12 bases identical to TRBD2. Germline CDR1 reads LNHDA; CDR2 reads SQIVND (reference sequence). The CDR3 covers 16 residues. Trimming took 7 bases from V and 7 from J; bases not matched to a gene: 10. The CDR3 sequence: CASNVLAGGRVGELFF. For the CDR3, the DNA is TGTGCCAGTAATGTTCTAGCGGGAGGGCGTGTCGGGGAGCTGTTTTTT.

This clone was counted between two and nine times. This chain uses TRBV6-6 with TRBJ1-3; tentatively, D is TRBD1 (5 bases). The V and J ends lost 7 bases and 1 base respectively, with 14 bases between them. Germline V gene lookup returns CDR1 MNHNY and CDR2 SVGAGI (reference sequence). The CDR3 sequence is 15 residues long. The CDR3 loop reads CASIPPGGSGNTIYF. CDR3 coding DNA: TGTGCCAGCATCCCTCCGGGGGGGTCTGGAAACACCATATATTTT.

CDR3 DNA: TGTGCCATAGGGACAGGCCTCTGCCACCAGTACTTC. This translates into CAIGTGLCHQYF. The V and J genes are TRBV10-3 and TRBJ2-7; TRBD1 matches 8 bases. Germline trimming cut 9 bases from V and 10 bases from J; bases unmatched to any gene: 11. Per germline, CDR1 ENHRY and CDR2 SYGVKD. CDR3 length: 12 amino acids.

The chain uses TRBV18 and TRBJ2-3, with 9 bases identical to TRBD2. The germline gives CDR1 KGHSH, CDR2 LQKENI. This CDR3 has 18 amino acids. Unmatched junction bases numbered 9, after V lost 2 bases and J lost 0 bases. CDR3 residues: CASSPYGGLALSTDTQYF. The CDR3 DNA follows: TGTGCCAGCTCACCATATGGGGGACTAGCACTTAGCACAGATACGCAGTATTTT. Together with reference TRBV18 and TRBJ2-3, the CDR3 gives the full variable domain: NAGVMQNPRHLVRRRGQEARLRCSPMKGHSHVYWYRQLPEEGLKFMVYLQKENIIDESGMPKERFSAEFPKEGPSILRIQQVVRGDSAAYFCASSPYGGLALSTDTQYFGPGTRLTVL.

The rearrangement uses TRBV4-1 and TRBJ2-7; no definite D call. CDR1 MGHRA and CDR2 YSYEKL come from the germline V gene. Trimming removed 5 bases at V and 4 bases at J, with 6 bases between. The CDR3 sequence is 11 residues long. The CDR3 DNA reads TGCGCCAGCAGCTCCGTGTACGAGCAGTACTTC. It codes for CASSSVYEQYF.

The rearrangement uses TRBV7-9 and TRBJ2-5, with D possibly being TRBD1 (5 bases). From germline, CDR1 is SEHNR and CDR2 FQNEAQ (reference sequence). Trimming cost V 2 bases and J 2 bases, with 9 bases left between them. CDR3 length equals 14 residues. This CDR3 is CASSLMGQQETQYF. Written as DNA, the CDR3 is TGTGCCAGCAGCTTAATGGGGCAGCAAGAGACCCAGTACTTC.

The V call is TRBV19, the J call TRBJ1-6; D is undetermined. V lost 4 bases and J lost 6, with 7 bases in between. The CDR3 totals 13 residues. The germline CDR1 and CDR2 sequences are LNHDA and SQIVND (reference sequence). The CDR3 loop is CASSNRFNSPLHF. The CDR3 region has the DNA TGTGCCAGTAGTAACAGATTTAATTCACCCCTCCACTTT.

This chain links TRBV19 with TRBJ2-3; no reliable D call. CDR1 and CDR2 (germline): LNHDA, SQIVND (reference sequence). V was clipped by 5 bases and J by 1 base, with 10 bases between them. The CDR3 runs 14 residues. CDR3 sequence reads: CASSSHSGTDTQYF. In nucleotides, the CDR3 is TGTGCCAGTAGTTCTCACTCGGGCACAGATACGCAGTATTTT.